The clone carrying this TCR beta chain was detected only once. This sample was included in a study of identifying expanded T cells in peripheral blood. The CDR3 length is 14 residues. Method: immunoSEQ multiplex PCR; TCRdb's copy keeps in-frame clones and lacks some. Among 55,000 to 75,000 clones, around 87% were seen once, and the ten largest hold approximately 4.5%. The rearrangement joins TRBV1 to TRBJ1-3; no DNA check was done on the table's D call, TRBD1. TRBV1 is a documented pseudogene. This TCR was recovered from a person aged 18 to 70 in good health. Sample: blood. The DNA for the CDR3 is TGCACCACAAAAGACAGTGCCACTGGAAACACCATATATTTT. Translated: CTTKDSATGNTIYF.